Listed below are T cell receptor beta chains from one sample, sequenced in a study of vaccination effects on CD4 cells after COVID-19. These TCRs' antigens remain unknown. The assay was immunoSEQ multiplex PCR, and TCRdb's table has in-frame clones only and misses some. The sample has under 80,000 clones; under 85% are singletons. The specimen comprised CD4+ T cells from PBMCs cultured with HIV peptides, sampled before COVID-19 vaccination. These receptors all come from a human donor who had a prior SARS-CoV-2 infection. Both conserved end residues are part of each CDR3.

CDR3 length	V gene	J gene	CDR3 protein
14	TRBV29-1	TRBJ2-7	CSVAGRGSSYEQYF
12	TRBV6-6	TRBJ1-5	CASSTGKAPQHF
13	TRBV30	TRBJ1-2	CAWSGGQDYGYTF
17	TRBV4-2	TRBJ2-1	CASSPLVSASSYNEQFF
15	TRBV7-2	TRBJ2-7	CASTSGPGQSYEQYF
17	TRBV7-6	TRBJ2-5	CASSLATGPPGWETQYF
14	TRBV5-1	TRBJ2-3	CASSPLAGDNTQYF
12	TRBV20-1	TRBJ2-4	CSASRFGDIQYF
16	TRBV24-1	TRBJ2-5	CATSTPSGSQQETQYF
14	TRBV7-2	TRBJ1-2	CASSLAGDAGGYTF
16	TRBV5-6	TRBJ2-2	CASSLVGGAYTGELFF
16	TRBV9	TRBJ1-4	CASSVVLDRGREKLFF
17	TRBV5-1	TRBJ2-3	CASSLAGTSGFTDTQYF
15	TRBV7-6	TRBJ2-5	CASTPAGGGQETQYF
13	TRBV7-6	TRBJ2-5	CASSIRPKETQYF
15	TRBV7-3	TRBJ2-7	CASSASGGRTYEQYF
14	TRBV11-1	TRBJ1-1	CASTEQGADTEAFF
14	TRBV11-2	TRBJ2-7	CASSPTRGAYEQYF
15	TRBV19	TRBJ2-3	CASSSPGQGTDTQYF
17	TRBV19	TRBJ2-5	CASSMKRVGPRGETQYF
14	TRBV11-2	TRBJ2-3	CASNLGGGADTQYF
13	TRBV6-2/TRBV6-3	TRBJ2-1	CASSYGVRNEQFF
14	TRBV2	TRBJ2-3	CASSAKSSTDTQYF
15	TRBV24-1	TRBJ1-5	CATSDSSRGYQPQHF